This T cell receptor (beta chain) came from a study of CD8 T cells in ankylosing spondylitis. Study-level points and caveats: Clones tied to disease were said to be significantly enriched in matched ankylosing spondylitis synovial fluid. About 8 highly homologous variants formed a TCR beta motif that appeared characteristic of ankylosing spondylitis blood.

TCRdb re-called the 5' RACE reads with MiXCR, one entry per CDR3 protein. The top ten clones hold approximately 3.6% of a sample with about 130,000 distinct CDR3 sequences, about a tenth of them seen once. This clonotype was counted a few times. Its cognate antigen is unknown. Germline-derived CDR1 and CDR2 are KGHSH and LQKENI. Germline trimming cut 4 bases from V and 4 bases from J; bases unmatched to any gene: 1. The CDR3 has 15 residues. Sequenced: blood, either unsorted or a sorted T cell fraction (not recorded which). V is TRBV18 and J is TRBJ2-2; TRBD2 matches 12 bases. The receptor was derived from a male donor with ankylosing spondylitis or in good health (not recorded which). CDR3 sequence: CASSRTSGATGELFF. In nucleotides, the CDR3 is TGTGCCAGCTCACGGACTAGCGGGGCCACCGGGGAGCTGTTTTTT.